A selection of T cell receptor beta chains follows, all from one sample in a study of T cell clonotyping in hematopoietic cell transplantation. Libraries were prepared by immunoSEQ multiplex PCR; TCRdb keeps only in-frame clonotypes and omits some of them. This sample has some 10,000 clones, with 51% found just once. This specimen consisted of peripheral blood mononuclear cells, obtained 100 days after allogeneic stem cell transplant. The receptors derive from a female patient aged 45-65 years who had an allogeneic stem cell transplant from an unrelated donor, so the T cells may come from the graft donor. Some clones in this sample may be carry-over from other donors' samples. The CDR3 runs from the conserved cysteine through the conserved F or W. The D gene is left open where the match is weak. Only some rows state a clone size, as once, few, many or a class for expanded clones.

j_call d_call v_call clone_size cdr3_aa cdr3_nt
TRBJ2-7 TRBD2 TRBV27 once CASSLSPGLAGSYEQYF TGTGCCAGCAGTTTATCACCGGGACTAGCGGGGTCCTACGAGCAGTACTTC
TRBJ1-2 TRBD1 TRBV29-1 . CSAGQGKGYTF TGCAGCGCAGGACAGGGCAAAGGCTACACCTTC
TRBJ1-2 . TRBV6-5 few CASSYPGLAGYTF TGTGCCAGCAGTTACCCCGGACTAGCCGGCTACACCTTC
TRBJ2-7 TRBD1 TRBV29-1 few CSVEGQGAYEQYF TGCAGCGTTGAGGGACAGGGGGCTTACGAGCAGTACTTC
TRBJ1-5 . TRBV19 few CASTGGEYSNQPQHF TGTGCCAGTACCGGTGGTGAGTATAGCAATCAGCCCCAGCATTTT
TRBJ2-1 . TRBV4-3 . CASSQDWGFNEQFF TGCGCCAGCAGCCAAGATTGGGGATTCAATGAGCAGTTCTTC
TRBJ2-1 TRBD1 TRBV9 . CASSAQGVVDEQFF TGTGCCAGCAGCGCTCAGGGGGTAGTCGATGAGCAGTTCTTC
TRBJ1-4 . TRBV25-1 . CASSEIAGAHEKLFF TGTGCCAGCAGCGAAATCGCGGGGGCGCATGAAAAACTGTTTTTT
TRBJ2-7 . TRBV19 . CASSSGTYEQYF TGTGCCAGTAGTAGCGGGACCTACGAGCAGTACTTC
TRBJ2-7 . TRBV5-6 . CASSLFPGEQYF TGTGCCAGCAGCTTGTTCCCAGGCGAGCAGTACTTC
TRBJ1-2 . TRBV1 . CTSSHPPGQPRSYGYTF TGCACCAGCAGCCATCCCCCGGGACAGCCAAGGTCCTATGGCTACACCTTC
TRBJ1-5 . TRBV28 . CASSGWEGEPQHF TGTGCCAGCAGTGGTTGGGAGGGGGAGCCCCAGCATTTT
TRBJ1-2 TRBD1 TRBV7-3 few CASSPQGQGTNYGYTF TGTGCCAGCAGCCCGCAGGGACAGGGTACTAACTATGGCTACACCTTC
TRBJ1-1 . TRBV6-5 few CASSYAAEAFF TGTGCCAGCAGTTACGCGGCTGAAGCTTTCTTT
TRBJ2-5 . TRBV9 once CASSVGPGAAETQYF TGTGCCAGCAGCGTAGGACCCGGGGCAGCAGAGACCCAGTACTTC
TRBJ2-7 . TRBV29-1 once CSARQSSYEQYF TGCAGCGCTCGACAGAGCTCCTACGAGCAGTACTTC
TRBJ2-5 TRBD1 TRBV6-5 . CASSPGQASGTQYF TGTGCCAGCAGTCCAGGACAGGCTTCGGGGACCCAGTACTTC
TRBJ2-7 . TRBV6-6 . CASSRVGGDYEQYF TGTGCCAGCAGCCGAGTAGGGGGGGACTACGAGCAGTACTTC
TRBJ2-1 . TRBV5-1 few CASSPTGTPYNEQFF TGCGCCAGCAGTCCAACCGGGACACCTTACAATGAGCAGTTCTTC
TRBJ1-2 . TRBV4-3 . CASSQDRTYGYTF TGCGCCAGCAGCCAAGACAGGACCTATGGCTACACCTTC
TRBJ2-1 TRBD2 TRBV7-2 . CASSLRTSGGAGQFF TGTGCCAGCAGCTTAAGGACTAGCGGGGGGGCCGGACAGTTCTTC
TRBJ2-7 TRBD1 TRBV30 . CAWSDRGQEQYF TGTGCCTGGAGTGACAGGGGGCAGGAGCAGTACTTC
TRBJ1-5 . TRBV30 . CAWSTGSQPQHF TGTGCCTGGAGTACGGGGAGCCAGCCCCAGCATTTT
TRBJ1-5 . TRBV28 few CASSLRQGDQPQHF TGTGCCAGCAGTCTACGTCAAGGGGATCAGCCCCAGCATTTT
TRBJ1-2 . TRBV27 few CAGSSTSQGEEDGYTF TGTGCCGGCAGTTCAACCTCACAGGGAGAGGAGGATGGCTACACCTTC
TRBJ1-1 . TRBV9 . CASSVGRRDTEAFF TGTGCCAGCAGCGTGGGCAGGAGAGATACTGAAGCTTTCTTT
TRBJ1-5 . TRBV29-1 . CSVDPQPQHF TGCAGCGTTGACCCGCAGCCCCAGCATTTT
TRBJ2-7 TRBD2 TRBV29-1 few CSAEGLDSYEQYF TGCAGCGCCGAGGGACTAGACTCCTACGAGCAGTACTTC
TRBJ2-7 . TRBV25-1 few CASFFDEGGEQYF TGTGCCAGCTTTTTTGATGAGGGAGGCGAGCAGTACTTC
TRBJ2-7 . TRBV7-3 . CASSSIGGLPYF TGTGCCAGCAGCTCCATTGGGGGCCTTCCGTACTTC
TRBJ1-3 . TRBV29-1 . CSVEGSGWGNTIYF TGCAGCGTTGAGGGCAGCGGGTGGGGAAACACCATATATTTT
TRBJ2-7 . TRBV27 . CASSSVGYEQYF TGTGCCAGCAGTTCGGTAGGGTACGAGCAGTACTTC
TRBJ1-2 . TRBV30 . CASTSRRTDYGYTF TGTGCCTCGACCTCACGGAGGACAGACTATGGCTACACCTTC
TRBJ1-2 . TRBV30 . CAWSVLIGGSDGYTF TGTGCCTGGAGTGTACTTATAGGAGGGAGCGATGGCTACACCTTC
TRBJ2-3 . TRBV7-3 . CASSPLVGPSTDTQYF TGTGCCAGCAGCCCTTTAGTGGGACCTAGCACAGATACGCAGTATTTT
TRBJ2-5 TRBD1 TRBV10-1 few CASSESGQAETQYF TGCGCCAGCAGTGAGTCGGGACAGGCCGAGACCCAGTACTTC
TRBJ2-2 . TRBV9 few CASSAMGGAGTGELFF TGTGCCAGCAGCGCGATGGGGGGGGCCGGCACCGGGGAGCTGTTTTTT
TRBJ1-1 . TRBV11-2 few CASSLGTNTEAFF TGTGCCAGCAGCTTAGGGACCAACACTGAAGCTTTCTTT
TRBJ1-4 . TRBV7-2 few CASSFVGNEKLFF TGTGCCAGCAGCTTCGTCGGGAATGAAAAACTGTTTTTT
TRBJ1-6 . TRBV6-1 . CAGGPRGDNSPLHF TGTGCCGGAGGCCCCCGGGGGGATAATTCACCCCTCCACTTT
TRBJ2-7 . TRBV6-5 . CASTGGMGGAYEQYF TGTGCCAGCACCGGCGGGATGGGGGGCGCGTACGAGCAGTACTTC
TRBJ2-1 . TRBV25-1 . CASSVTGSEQFF TGTGCCAGCAGCGTGACAGGCAGTGAGCAGTTCTTC
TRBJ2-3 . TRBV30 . CAWSVGGPSTDTQYF TGTGCCTGGAGTGTTGGGGGGCCTAGCACAGATACGCAGTATTTT
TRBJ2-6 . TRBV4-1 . CASSLAYGIPGANVLTF TGCGCCAGCAGCCTAGCTTATGGGATTCCTGGGGCCAACGTCCTGACTTTC
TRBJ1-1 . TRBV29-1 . CSVVSALNTEAFF TGCAGCGTTGTGTCGGCACTGAACACTGAAGCTTTCTTT
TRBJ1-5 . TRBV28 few CASSSTGRGNQPQHF TGTGCCAGCAGCTCAACGGGCAGGGGCAATCAGCCCCAGCATTTT
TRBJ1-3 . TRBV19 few CASSPGQSGSGNTIYF TGTGCCAGTAGTCCCGGACAGTCTGGCTCTGGAAACACCATATATTTT
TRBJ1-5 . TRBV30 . CAWGRGQPQHF TGTGCCTGGGGACGGGGGCAGCCCCAGCATTTT
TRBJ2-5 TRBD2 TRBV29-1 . CSGNGAGEETQYF TGCAGCGGGAATGGTGCGGGGGAAGAGACCCAGTACTTC